The clone carrying this T cell receptor (beta chain) was seen a few times. The antigen is undetermined. This sample was included in a study of T cell repertoires in cytomegalovirus infection. Study background: Signatures in public TCR beta sequences pointed to both CMV infection and matching HLA type.

TCRdb re-analysed the reads in MiXCR, keeping a single row per CDR3 protein. The table lists some 400,000 distinct CDR3 sequences, around a sixth of them singletons, with 8.7% in the top ten. Points from the study as a whole: Predominance within the ex vivo response was attributable to HLA-C-restricted CMV-specific TCR beta clonotypes.

V gave up 5 bases and J gave up 5 bases, with 10 bases separating them. Germline loops: CDR1 DFQATT, CDR2 SNEGSKA (reference sequence). The CDR3 spans 12 residues. The material sequenced was PBMCs. This TCR was sampled from a human donor in good health (CMV status not recorded). Some clones in this sample may be carry-over from other donors' samples. The chain uses TRBV20-1 and TRBJ1-5; D gene uncertain. CDR3 sequence reads: CSAHRLDQPQHF. For the CDR3, the DNA is TGCAGTGCTCACCGCCTTGATCAGCCCCAGCATTTT.